This entry describes one T cell receptor beta chain. The antigen is not known. The sample is drawn from a study of graft-versus-host responses after intestinal transplantation. Study information: Recipients across the board were started on anti-thymocyte globulin induction, then kept on tacrolimus and steroids for approximately three years.

Trimming removed 1 base from V and 8 bases from J, with 5 bases in between. The CDR3 sequence is 11 residues long. Germline CDR1 and CDR2: DFQATT and SNEGSKA (reference sequence). Generated by immunoSEQ multiplex PCR, the TCRdb table keeps only in-frame clones and is missing some. This sample carries tens of thousands of clones, around 90% of them seen once, and the ten largest clones take less than 4.5%. The study's findings and limits: Levels of circulating GvH clones at their peak were associated with early post-transplant HvG declines. The marrow of recipients harbored GvH clones, and ileum or blood showed some of them first.

The sequencing here drew on unstimulated CD8+ T cells sorted from spleen or lymph node cells, taken before transplant. The V and J genes are TRBV20-1 and TRBJ1-4, with unresolved D. The TCR originated in a human donor who was the organ donor for an intestinal transplant. The CDR3 spells CSARVAEKLFF. The CDR3 nucleotides read TGCAGTGCTAGAGTTGCGGAAAAACTGTTTTTT.